The source of this TCR beta chain is a study of T cell changes during pregnancy in multiple sclerosis. Produced via immunoSEQ multiplex PCR; TCRdb's table is partial and in-frame only. The repertoire holds fewer than 65,000 clones, with roughly nine tenths as singletons. The V segment lost 2 bases and the J segment 4 bases; nucleotides outside the gene matches: 5. Germline V gene data show CDR1 as SGHRS and CDR2 as YFSETQ. The CDR3 has 14 amino acids. V and J are TRBV5-1 and TRBJ2-5; 7 bases agree with TRBD1. The TCR comes from a female donor with multiple sclerosis, enrolled in a pregnancy study. Sequenced material: CD8+ T cells from peripheral blood mononuclear cells, taken after pregnancy. The chain's CDR3 is CASSFMGQLETQYF. Written as DNA, the CDR3 is TGCGCCAGCAGCTTTATGGGACAGTTAGAGACCCAGTACTTC.